Shown below are 21 T cell receptor beta chains from a single sample sequenced in a study of Tregs in tolerant kidney transplant recipients. The table came from immunoSEQ multiplex PCR; TCRdb's copy has only in-frame clones and leaves some out. The table records around 61,000 clones, around 87% of them present only once. Recipients received nonmyeloablative bone marrow transplants from related graft donors, with transient mixed chimerism. Here the sequenced sample was CD4+ T cells from blood (PBMCs), taken 6 months after the transplant. Source of these receptors: a human patient who received a combined kidney and bone marrow transplant. Some T cells may trace back to the graft donor.

The chain employs TRBV4-1 and TRBJ1-5, with a possible D match to TRBD1 (5 bases). Germline assignment: CDR1 MGHRA and CDR2 YSYEKL. Trimming left V 2 bases short and J 4 bases short, with 9 bases between. The CDR3 loop spans 14 amino acids. The CDR3 DNA is TGCGCCAGCAGCCAACAGGGAGGTAATCAGCCCCAGCATTTT. Protein: CASSQQGGNQPQHF.

The chain has TRBV6-1 and TRBJ2-7, with D unclear. CDR3 size: 12 residues. Germline V gene data show CDR1 as MNHNS and CDR2 as SASEGT. Trimming removed 5 bases from V and 0 bases from J, with 5 bases in between. For the CDR3, the DNA is TGTGCCAGCAGTCCGAGCTCCTACGAGCAGTACTTC. Residues: CASSPSSYEQYF.

The rearrangement joins TRBV7-3 to TRBJ2-5; D is undetermined. V shed 5 bases and J shed 0 bases, with 13 bases lying between them. Germline values: CDR1 SGHTA, CDR2 FQGTGA. The CDR3 is 15 amino acids. The CDR3 DNA reads as TGTGCCAGCAGCGTTAACGGCGGCAACCAAGAGACCCAGTACTTC. Its protein is CASSVNGGNQETQYF.

The chain carries TRBV9 and TRBJ2-7; possibly TRBD1 for D (6 bases). There are 15 residues in the CDR3. Germline V gene sequence: CDR1 SGDLS, CDR2 YYNGEE. V was pared by 3 bases and J by 1 base, with 14 bases between. The CDR3 is CASSGQGQPSYEQYF. The CDR3 DNA reads TGTGCCAGCAGCGGGCAAGGACAGCCTTCCTACGAGCAGTACTTC.

The chain links TRBV9 to TRBJ2-5, with TRBD2 identical over 9 bases. The CDR3 totals 16 residues. Germline V CDR1 and CDR2: SGDLS, YYNGEE. The junction had 7 bases not matched to a gene; V was cut back by 0 bases and J by 4 bases. The CDR3 here is CASSVAISGSGETQYF. Written as DNA, the CDR3 is TGTGCCAGCAGCGTAGCGATTAGCGGGAGCGGAGAGACCCAGTACTTC.

This chain uses TRBV2 with TRBJ1-2; D may be TRBD1 (5 bases). The CDR3 is made up of 14 amino acids. The germline gives CDR1 SNHLY, CDR2 FYNNEI. V was clipped by 5 bases and J by 1 base, with 11 bases between them. Written as DNA, the CDR3 is TGTGCCAGCAGTCTACTGACAGATAACTATGGCTACACCTTC. Translated, it gives CASSLLTDNYGYTF. Supplemented by reference TRBV2 and TRBJ1-2, the full variable domain reads EPEVTQTPSHQVTQMGQEVILRCVPISNHLYFYWYRQILGQKVEFLVSFYNNEISEKSEIFDDQFSVERPDGSNFTLKIRSTKLEDSAMYFCASSLLTDNYGYTFGSGTRLTVV.

The J gene is TRBJ1-2, the V gene TRBV27; D is perhaps TRBD1 (6 bases). The germline V gene encodes CDR1 MNHEY and CDR2 SMNVEV (reference sequence). CDR3 length equals 17 residues. V gave up 8 bases and J gave up 8 bases, with 30 bases separating them. The CDR3 here is CASRRWGGDTLTWGYTF. DNA for the CDR3: TGTGCCAGCCGAAGGTGGGGGGGGGACACCCTAACTTGGGGCTACACCTTC.

J is TRBJ1-2 and V is TRBV18; 7 bases match TRBD1. The CDR3 is 13 amino acids. V shed 3 bases, J shed 3 bases, and the junction held 1 base outside the gene matches. Per the germline V gene, CDR1 is KGHSH and CDR2 is LQKENI. As DNA, the CDR3 is TGTGCCAGCTCACCCGACAGGGACTATGGCTACACCTTC. It yields the protein CASSPDRDYGYTF.

This chain uses TRBV6-1 with TRBJ1-2; D is undetermined. V was pared by 5 bases and J by 8 bases, with 12 bases between. The CDR3 is 12 amino acids. CDR1 and CDR2 (germline): MNHNS, SASEGT. The CDR3 DNA reads as TGTGCCAGCAGTTGGGCGGGAGGCGGCTACACCTTC. This translates into CASSWAGGGYTF.

This sequence joins TRBV6-5 and TRBJ2-5; 9 bases agree with TRBD2. Germline-derived CDR1 and CDR2 are MNHEY and SVGAGI. The CDR3 runs to 16 residues. V shed 0 bases and J 4 bases; nucleotides not matched to a gene: 6. CDR3 sequence (DNA): TGTGCCAGCAGTTACTCGACGGCGGGAGGGGGAGAGACCCAGTACTTC. This sequence encodes CASSYSTAGGGETQYF.

The chain couples TRBV18 to TRBJ1-2, with 8 bases identical to TRBD1. Unmatched junction bases numbered 2, after V lost 2 bases and J lost 6 bases. Germline CDR1 KGHSH, CDR2 LQKENI. This CDR3 contains 13 residues. As DNA, the CDR3 is TGTGCCAGCTCACCAGCAGGGGGCAATGGCTACACCTTC. Translating it yields CASSPAGGNGYTF. Supplemented by reference TRBV18 and TRBJ1-2, the full variable domain reads NAGVMQNPRHLVRRRGQEARLRCSPMKGHSHVYWYRQLPEEGLKFMVYLQKENIIDESGMPKERFSAEFPKEGPSILRIQQVVRGDSAAYFCASSPAGGNGYTFGSGTRLTVV.

The V and J genes are TRBV10-3 and TRBJ1-4, with D possibly being TRBD1 (6 bases). Germline V gene data show CDR1 as ENHRY and CDR2 as SYGVKD. V was clipped by 3 bases and J by 0 bases, with 11 bases between them. The CDR3 covers 16 residues. CDR3 nucleotide sequence: TGTGCCATCAGTGACCAAACAGGGCCAACTAATGAAAAACTGTTTTTT. It codes for CAISDQTGPTNEKLFF.

The chain is built from TRBV7-2 and TRBJ2-1, with 9 positions matching TRBD2. The J segment lost 0 bases and the V segment lost 2 bases, leaving 11 bases of the junction unmatched. This CDR3 comprises 19 residues. CDR1 and CDR2 from the germline V gene are SGHTA and FQGNSA. CDR3 DNA: TGTGCCAGCAGCTTATCCTGGACTAGCGTACTTAGCTCCTACAATGAGCAGTTCTTC. It yields the protein CASSLSWTSVLSSYNEQFF. Full variable domain (outside the CDR3, taken from reference TRBV7-2 and TRBJ2-1): GAGVSQSPSNKVTEKGKDVELRCDPISGHTALYWYRQSLGQGLEFLIYFQGNSAPDKSGLPSDRFSAERTGGSVSTLTIQRTQQEDSAVYLCASSLSWTSVLSSYNEQFFGPGTRLTVL.

The V gene is TRBV5-1, the J gene TRBJ2-3, with TRBD2 as a possible D gene (6 bases). CDR3 length: 16 amino acids. V was pared by 6 bases and J by 1 base, with 18 bases between. Germline CDR1 reads SGHRS; CDR2 reads YFSETQ. The CDR3 reads CASTLFGRGGTDTQYF. Here the CDR3 DNA reads TGCGCCAGCACCCTATTCGGGCGGGGAGGCACAGATACGCAGTATTTT.

This sequence joins TRBV5-1 and TRBJ1-5; TRBD1 aligns across 8 bases. The CDR3 runs 16 residues. Germline V gives CDR1 SGHRS, CDR2 YFSETQ. After removal of 0 bases from V and 7 bases from J, the junction contained 9 bases not matched to a gene. CDR3 bases: TGCGCCAGCAGCTTGGGGGGGACAGGTTCAGGACAGCCCCAGCATTTT. It yields the protein CASSLGGTGSGQPQHF.

The J gene is TRBJ2-1, the V gene TRBV5-4; 9 bases map to TRBD2. CDR3 size: 15 residues. Germline values: CDR1 SGHNT, CDR2 YYREEE (reference sequence). V gave up 4 bases and J gave up 5 bases; unmatched junction bases: 7. The CDR3 spells CASSQVAGVHNEQFF. The CDR3 DNA is TGTGCCAGCAGCCAGGTAGCGGGAGTACACAATGAGCAGTTCTTC.

The chain joins TRBV7-9 to TRBJ2-3, with 8 bases that match TRBD1. V shed 2 bases, J shed 4 bases, and the junction held 5 bases outside the gene matches. CDR1 is SEHNR, CDR2 FQNEAQ, per germline (reference sequence). The CDR3 loop spans 15 amino acids. The chain's CDR3 is CASSLYQGAADTQYF. CDR3 bases: TGTGCCAGCAGCTTATACCAGGGGGCGGCAGATACGCAGTATTTT.

The V and J genes are TRBV7-3 and TRBJ1-1, with D tentatively TRBD1 (6 bases). The CDR3 runs 16 residues. The V gene lost 2 bases and the J gene lost 1 base, with 14 bases spanning the gap. Germline V gene sequence: CDR1 SGHTA, CDR2 FQGTGA. DNA of the CDR3: TGTGCCAGCAGCTTAGGGGGGGCGCAGAGGAACACTGAAGCTTTCTTT. Translation: CASSLGGAQRNTEAFF.

J is TRBJ1-1 and V is TRBV6-4; D is ambiguous. The CDR3 has 13 residues. V lost 3 bases, J lost 4 bases, and 9 bases lay in between. The germline V gene encodes CDR1 MRHNA and CDR2 SNTAGT. The CDR3 region is CASSEIAGTEAFF. The DNA for the CDR3 is TGTGCCAGCAGTGAAATTGCCGGCACTGAAGCTTTCTTT.

This chain joins TRBV6-5 and TRBJ2-1, with a tentative D call TRBD1 (5 bases). Trimming removed 6 bases from V and 2 bases from J, with 11 bases in between. Germline CDR1 is MNHEY and CDR2 is SVGAGI. The CDR3 sequence is 14 residues long. The CDR3 loop reads CASRPGSPYNEQFF. CDR3 DNA: TGTGCCAGCAGGCCAGGGTCGCCCTACAATGAGCAGTTCTTC.

This rearrangement joins TRBV7-2 to TRBJ2-2; the D gene is possibly TRBD2 (6 bases). Trimming took off 4 bases at V and 4 bases at J, with 16 bases between the two ends. The CDR3 is 16 amino acids. Per germline, CDR1 SGHTA and CDR2 FQGNSA. The CDR3 sequence: CASSSRDSAITGELFF. The CDR3 coding sequence is TGTGCCAGCAGCTCGCGGGATAGCGCTATCACCGGGGAGCTGTTTTTT.